This T cell receptor beta chain was profiled in a study of blood T cells in healthy people across ages. The authors extracted at least 5 micrograms of total RNA per sample. Trimming at V came to 2 bases and at J to 4 bases, leaving 5 bases not matched to a gene. CDR1 and CDR2 (germline): SGHKS, YYEKEE (reference sequence). This CDR3 is built from 15 residues. Through a sample-barcoded 5' primer and a J-beta primer mix, a second PCR was run for roughly 6 to 12 cycles. TCRdb used MiXCR to reprocess the 5' RACE reads, holding one entry per CDR3 protein. The table shows around 1,500,000 distinct CDR3 sequences, with roughly 30% occurring only once.

V and J are TRBV5-5 and TRBJ2-5, with 10 bases fitting TRBD2. The source material was blood. The TCR originated in a woman aged 25 to 39 in good health. This chain's CDR3 is CASSLLLAGTETQYF. The DNA for the CDR3 is TGTGCCAGCAGCTTATTACTAGCGGGGACAGAGACCCAGTACTTC.